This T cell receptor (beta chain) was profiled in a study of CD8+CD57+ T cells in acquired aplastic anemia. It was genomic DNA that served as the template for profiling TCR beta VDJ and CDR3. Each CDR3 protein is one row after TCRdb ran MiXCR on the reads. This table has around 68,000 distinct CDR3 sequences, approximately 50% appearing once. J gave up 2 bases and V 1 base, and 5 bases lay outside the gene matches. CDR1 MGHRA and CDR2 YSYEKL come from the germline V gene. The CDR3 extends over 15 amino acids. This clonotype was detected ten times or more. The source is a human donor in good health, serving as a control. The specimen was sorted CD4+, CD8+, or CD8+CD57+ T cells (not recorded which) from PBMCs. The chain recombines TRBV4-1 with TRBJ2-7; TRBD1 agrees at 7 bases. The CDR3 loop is CASSQGRQGAYEQYF. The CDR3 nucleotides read TGCGCCAGCAGCCAAGGTCGGCAGGGGGCCTACGAGCAGTACTTC.